These 20 T cell receptor beta chains were all obtained from the same sample, sequenced in a study of OX40 agonist ivuxolimab in advanced cancers. The assay was immunoSEQ multiplex PCR, and TCRdb's table has in-frame clones only and misses some. Of 50,000 or so clones listed, just over 90% are singletons. Source: CD4+ or CD8+ T cells sorted from blood, taken in a trial of the OX40 agonist ivuxolimab. The receptors here all came from an adult with an advanced solid tumor such as melanoma, head and neck, liver or kidney cancer.

V and J are TRBV6-5 and TRBJ1-1; D is unclear. Trimming stripped 2 bases from V and 5 bases from J, with 9 bases between. Germline assignment: CDR1 MNHEY and CDR2 SVGAGI. The CDR3 totals 13 residues. CDR3 region: CASSYGRGTEAFF. CDR3 nucleotides: TGTGCCAGCAGTTACGGGCGAGGGACTGAAGCTTTCTTT.

This chain joins TRBV7-9 and TRBJ2-5; the D gene is possibly TRBD1 (5 bases). V dropped 5 bases and J dropped 9 bases, with 19 bases sitting between them. CDR3 length equals 14 residues. From germline, CDR1 is SEHNR and CDR2 FQNEAQ (reference sequence). The CDR3 DNA reads TGTGCCAGCAGCCCCTATGGGGCAAGCGAGGCCCAGTACTTC. Translating gives CASSPYGASEAQYF.

This clone was seen just once. V usage is TRBV28 and J usage is TRBJ2-3, with D uncertain. Trimming cost V 3 bases and J 0 bases, with 16 bases left between them. The CDR3 contains 17 residues. In germline, CDR1 is MDHEN, CDR2 SYDVKM. The CDR3 DNA is TGTGCCAGCAGTTTCCCCCACGATTGGTATAGCACAGATACGCAGTATTTT. Translated: CASSFPHDWYSTDTQYF.

This clone was found once. The genes are TRBV10-1 and TRBJ1-2, with D possibly matching TRBD1 (6 bases). CDR1 is WNHNN and CDR2 is SYGVQD in the germline V gene (reference sequence). The CDR3 covers 13 residues. The germline V and J ends were trimmed by 5 bases and 8 bases, with 15 bases remaining between them. The CDR3 region has the DNA TGCGCCAGCAGTTCCGGGACATTGTACGGCTACACCTTC. It translates to CASSSGTLYGYTF.

The V call is TRBV5-1, the J call TRBJ2-5; TRBD2 matches at 9 bases. The J segment lost 4 bases and the V segment lost 4 bases, leaving 8 bases of the junction unmatched. This CDR3 is built from 15 residues. Per germline, CDR1 SGHRS and CDR2 YFSETQ. The CDR3 DNA reads as TGCGCCAGCAGCCGGACTAGCGTCCGCGGAGAGACCCAGTACTTC. This sequence encodes CASSRTSVRGETQYF.

The genes are TRBV5-4 and TRBJ2-1, with 8 bases aligning to TRBD2. The trim removed 4 bases at V and 6 bases at J, leaving 12 bases unmatched. The CDR3 runs 16 residues. From germline, CDR1 is SGHNT and CDR2 YYREEE (reference sequence). The CDR3 DNA follows: TGTGCCAGCAGCCGTGATACGGGGGGGCCTCGCAATGAGCAGTTCTTC. Protein: CASSRDTGGPRNEQFF. Using reference TRBV5-4 and TRBJ2-1 for the parts outside the CDR3, the full variable domain is ETGVTQSPTHLIKTRGQQVTLRCSSQSGHNTVSWYQQALGQGPQFIFQYYREEENGRGNFPPRFSGLQFPNYSSELNVNALELDDSALYLCASSRDTGGPRNEQFFGPGTRLTVL.

This sequence joins TRBV2 and TRBJ2-3, with 7 nucleotides matching TRBD2. The CDR3 is made up of 14 amino acids. CDR1 is SNHLY and CDR2 is FYNNEI in the germline V gene. J lost 4 bases, V lost 6 bases, and 7 bases had no gene match. CDR3 amino acids: CASSGLGWADTQYF. DNA for the CDR3: TGTGCCAGCAGCGGACTAGGATGGGCAGATACGCAGTATTTT.

By share of the sample, this clone is medium-sized. This rearrangement joins TRBV14 to TRBJ1-2; weak D call: TRBD1 (6 bases). Germline loops: CDR1 SGHDN, CDR2 FVKESK. The V end lost 1 base, the J end lost 2 bases, and 26 bases lay between the germline ends. The CDR3 sequence is 20 residues long. The CDR3 sequence is CASSQGLRGGSGPSNYGYTF. DNA for the CDR3: TGTGCCAGCAGCCAAGGGCTTCGCGGGGGCTCGGGTCCGTCGAACTATGGCTACACCTTC.

This clone has just one count. CDR3 region: CASRTQDGSYEQYF. In DNA, the CDR3 is TGTGCCAGTAGGACCCAGGACGGCTCCTACGAGCAGTACTTC. The gene calls are TRBV19 and TRBJ2-7; D call uncertain. There are 14 residues in the CDR3. Germline values: CDR1 LNHDA, CDR2 SQIVND (reference sequence). Trimming took off 6 bases at V and 0 bases at J, with 12 bases between the two ends.

This clone has just a few counts. The V call is TRBV18, the J call TRBJ2-7, with D hard to call. CDR1 KGHSH and CDR2 LQKENI come from the germline V gene. The ends were cut back, 6 bases at V and 5 bases at J, with 11 bases in the middle. There are 12 residues in the CDR3. The CDR3 sequence: CASSPMKHEQYF. CDR3 in DNA: TGTGCCAGCTCCCCGATGAAACACGAGCAGTACTTC.

The chain recombines TRBV10-2 with TRBJ2-5, with a possible D match to TRBD1 (5 bases). Germline V CDR1 and CDR2: WSHSY, SAAADI. This CDR3 is built from 15 residues. V was pared by 2 bases and J by 5 bases, with 15 bases between. The CDR3 region has the DNA TGCGCCAGCAGTGAGATTCCAGGGCCCAGGGAGACCCAGTACTTC. It codes for CASSEIPGPRETQYF.

Concerning this clone: Other DNA sequences in the sample encode the same CDR3. The rearrangement uses TRBV20-1 and TRBJ2-7, with TRBD2 matching over 7 bases. The germline V gene encodes CDR1 DFQATT and CDR2 SNEGSKA (reference sequence). Unmatched junction bases numbered 0, after V lost 5 bases and J lost 2 bases. The length of the CDR3 is 11 residues. The CDR3 coding sequence is TGCAGTGCTCGGGGGGCCTACGAGCAGTACTTC. This gives the protein CSARGAYEQYF.

The chain joins TRBV5-1 to TRBJ1-6; D is unresolved. There are 13 residues in the CDR3. The germline V gene encodes CDR1 SGHRS and CDR2 YFSETQ. V was shortened by 1 base and J by 6 bases, with 5 bases between the two germline ends. CDR3 in amino acids: CASSLRSNSPLHF. CDR3 sequence (DNA): TGCGCCAGCAGCTTGCGGTCTAATTCACCCCTCCACTTT.

This rearrangement joins TRBV11-3 to TRBJ2-1; 7 positions agree with TRBD2. This CDR3 has 15 residues. From germline, CDR1 is SGHNT and CDR2 YENEEA. Trimming took 0 bases from V and 6 from J; bases not matched to a gene: 5. This CDR3 reads CASSLDLAGVNEQFF. CDR3 DNA sequence: TGTGCCAGCAGCTTAGATCTGGCGGGGGTCAATGAGCAGTTCTTC.

CDR3 DNA: TGTGCCAGCAGCTTAGTAGGGGTCCCCGATCAGCCCCAGCATTTT. Protein product: CASSLVGVPDQPQHF. The chain links TRBV5-5 to TRBJ1-5; D perhaps matches TRBD1 (5 bases). Germline CDR1 reads SGHKS; CDR2 reads YYEKEE (reference sequence). The CDR3 covers 15 residues. V gave up 2 bases and J gave up 5 bases, with 14 bases separating them. The entire variable domain, with the rest obtained from reference TRBV5-5 and TRBJ1-5, is as follows: DAGVTQSPTHLIKTRGQQVTLRCSPISGHKSVSWYQQVLGQGPQFIFQYYEKEERGRGNFPDRFSARQFPNYSSELNVNALLLGDSALYLCASSLVGVPDQPQHFGDGTRLSIL.

The chain combines TRBV5-1 with TRBJ2-2; tentative D call: TRBD2 (6 bases). Germline CDR1 SGHRS, CDR2 YFSETQ. The V end was cut by 1 base, the J end by 1 base, with 8 bases between. The CDR3 spans 15 residues. CDR3 nucleotides: TGCGCCAGCAGCTTGATGGGGGGGAACACCGGGGAGCTGTTTTTT. This gives the protein CASSLMGGNTGELFF.

The chain links TRBV7-2 to TRBJ1-4; D call uncertain. Deletions cut 5 bases from V and 4 bases from J, with 11 bases between. The CDR3 covers 14 residues. CDR1 SGHTA and CDR2 FQGNSA come from the germline V gene. The CDR3 DNA reads as TGTGCCAGCAGCCCCAGCTTTTTTAATGAAAAACTGTTTTTT. This codes for CASSPSFFNEKLFF.

The genes are TRBV5-6 and TRBJ2-7; no reliable D call. From germline, CDR1 is SGHDT and CDR2 YYEEEE. V lost 2 bases and J 5 bases, leaving 8 bases between the germline ends. The CDR3 loop spans 12 amino acids. CDR3 nucleotides: TGTGCCAGCAGCTTACGACAAAACGAGCAGTACTTC. Protein: CASSLRQNEQYF.

V is TRBV15 and J is TRBJ2-1; D perhaps matches TRBD2 (6 bases). With 6 bases removed from V and 4 bases from J, the gap between germline ends came to 16 bases. The CDR3 consists of 15 residues. Germline V gene sequence: CDR1 LNHNV, CDR2 YYDKDF (reference sequence). The CDR3 DNA sequence: TGTGCCACCAGAGTGGGGCAAGGGACTTACAATGAGCAGTTCTTC. Translating it yields CATRVGQGTYNEQFF.

The chain employs TRBV18 and TRBJ2-6; D perhaps matches TRBD1 (5 bases). The germline gives CDR1 KGHSH, CDR2 LQKENI. Trimming shortened V by 1 base and J by 0 bases, and 13 bases separated the two germline ends. The CDR3 contains 18 residues. The CDR3 is CASSPQVRALSGANVLTF. The CDR3 bases are TGTGCCAGCTCACCACAGGTCAGGGCTCTCTCTGGGGCCAACGTCCTGACTTTC.